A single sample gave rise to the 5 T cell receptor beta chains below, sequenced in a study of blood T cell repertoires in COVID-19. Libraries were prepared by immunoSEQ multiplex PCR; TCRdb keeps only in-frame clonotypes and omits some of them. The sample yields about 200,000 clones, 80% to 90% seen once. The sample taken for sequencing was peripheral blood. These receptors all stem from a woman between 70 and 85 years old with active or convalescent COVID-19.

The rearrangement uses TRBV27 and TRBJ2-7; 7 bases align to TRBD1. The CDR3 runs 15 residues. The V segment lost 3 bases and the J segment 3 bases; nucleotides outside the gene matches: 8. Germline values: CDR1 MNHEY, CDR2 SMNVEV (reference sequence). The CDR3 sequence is CASSLGPTGDYEQYF. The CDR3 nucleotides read TGTGCCAGCAGTTTGGGTCCCACAGGGGACTACGAGCAGTACTTC.

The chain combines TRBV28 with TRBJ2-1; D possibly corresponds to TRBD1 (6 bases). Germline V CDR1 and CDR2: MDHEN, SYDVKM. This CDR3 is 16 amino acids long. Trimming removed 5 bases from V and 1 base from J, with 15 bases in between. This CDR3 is CASSPTGRGSYNEQFF. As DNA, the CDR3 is TGTGCCAGCAGTCCAACTGGCAGGGGATCCTACAATGAGCAGTTCTTC. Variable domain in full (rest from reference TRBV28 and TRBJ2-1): DVKVTQSSRYLVKRTGEKVFLECVQDMDHENMFWYRQDPGLGLRLIYFSYDVKMKEKGDIPEGYSVSREKKERFSLILESASTNQTSMYLCASSPTGRGSYNEQFFGPGTRLTVL.

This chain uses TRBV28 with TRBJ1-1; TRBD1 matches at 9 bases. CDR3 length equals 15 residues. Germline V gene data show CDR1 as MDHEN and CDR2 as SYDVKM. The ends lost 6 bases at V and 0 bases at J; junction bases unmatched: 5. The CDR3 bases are TGTGCCAGCAGACGGACAGGGGTGATGAACACTGAAGCTTTCTTT. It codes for CASRRTGVMNTEAFF.

CDR3 sequence: CATSDLGTGRANEQFF. The CDR3 DNA sequence: TGTGCCACCAGTGATCTAGGGACAGGGAGAGCGAATGAGCAGTTCTTC. This rearrangement joins TRBV24-1 to TRBJ2-1; TRBD1 agrees at 9 bases. The ends lost 3 bases at V and 7 bases at J; junction bases unmatched: 9. This CDR3 is built from 16 residues. Germline V CDR1 and CDR2: KGHDR, SFDVKD.

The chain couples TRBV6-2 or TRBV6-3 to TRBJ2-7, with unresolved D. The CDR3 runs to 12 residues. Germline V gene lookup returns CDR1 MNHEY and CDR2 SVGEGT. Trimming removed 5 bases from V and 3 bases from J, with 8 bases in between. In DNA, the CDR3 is TGTGCCAGCAGTGATCCGGTCTACGAGCAGTACTTC. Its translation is CASSDPVYEQYF.